This paragraph covers one TCR beta chain sequence. Its antigen target is currently unknown. The input lacks base qualities; no much larger clone sits a single base away. The immunoSEQ Assay, a bias-controlled multiplex PCR, was used to amplify TCRbeta CDR3 regions from genomic DNA. The study's processing was this. Within the assay, amplification of reference gene primers was used to estimate how many nucleated cells each sample contained. To quantify the absolute abundance of each unique TCRbeta CDR3 rearrangement, sequence reads were collapsed and filtered. For each sample, productive Simpson clonality was calculated by taking the square root of Simpson's diversity index across productive rearrangements. TCRdb's version of the immuneACCESS table is confined to in-frame rearrangements and falls short of the full clone set. An unresolved V gene accounts for under half of the shortfall where checked; the remainder is of unknown origin. V and J calls and clone size follow that table, whereas D and trimming were derived from the DNA. For this sample the table gives fewer than 120,000 clones, of which around four fifths were detected only once. The top ten hold about 15% of the sample.

Whole blood was collected in K2EDTA tubes by collaborating institutions according to the institutions' own protocols. For TCRbeta analysis, collaborators shipped samples in one of three forms: frozen whole blood, isolated PBMCs, or DNA extracted from either of those sample types. The CDR3 runs 15 residues from the cysteine to the phenylalanine. Of the read, only the CDR3 DNA is kept; its 45 bases are in frame from base 1. From a lookup of the germline V gene (reference sequence), CDR1 and CDR2 are SGHKS and YYEKEE. The V end gives up 4 bases and the J end 7 bases, leaving 12 bases in the junction not matched to a gene. The sample belongs to a study of blood T cell repertoires in COVID-19 (dated by TCRdb to 2020 to 2021). Some background on the complete study: Samples from collaborators originated in the United States, Italy and Spain and spanned both the acute and convalescent phases of COVID-19. Where available, HLA class I and class II types were taken from metadata supplied by the sample provider and were not determined by assay-based typing. The dataset comprised deeply sampled blood TCRbeta repertoires from subjects exposed to, actively infected with, or recovered from COVID-19. The samples were drawn from the first 160 participants of the ongoing ImmuneRACE study and from about 1,200 subjects provided by 6 global collaborators. The material from the prospective study consisted of cDNA or gDNA derived from T cells, B-cell-depleted T cells, or PBMCs. The sample metadata nearly always contained a de-identified subject ID, COVID-19 status, age in years and sex. The repertoires were made available in a free public database intended to serve as a resource for research on the immune response to SARS-CoV-2.

Results and caveats for the whole study, not just this receptor: How much clinical and demographic metadata was included differed by source and by participant, and the metadata was provided uncurated.

Sequenced input: peripheral blood. This clonotype was sampled from a woman aged 55-69 years with acute or convalescent COVID-19. This receptor chain uses TRBV5-5 and TRBJ2-5; TRBD1 lines up with 8 middle nucleotides. The CDR3 protein sequence reads: CASSRQGAPEGTQYF. The DNA sequence is as follows: TGTGCCAGCAGCAGGCAGGGGGCGCCTGAGGGGACCCAGTACTTC.